This T cell receptor (beta chain) was found in a study of blood T cells in healthy people across ages. Looked up from germline, CDR1 is MNHEY and CDR2 is SVGAGI. The CDR3 consists of 13 residues. The V end lost 6 bases, the J end lost 5 bases, and 10 bases lay between the germline ends. Broader study findings: In these data, TCR beta diversity tracked strongly with naive T cell percentage. Estimated diversity, derived from one million T cells, was regarded as an underestimate.

A second roughly 6 to 11 cycle PCR used barcoded and J-beta primers. TCRdb independently ran MiXCR on the 5' RACE reads; one entry per CDR3 protein. This sample has over a million distinct CDR3 sequences, with 35% to 45% found just once. Details on this clonotype: Its target is not known.

Every donor contributed roughly 10 milliliters of peripheral blood by blood draw. The gene calls are TRBV6-5 and TRBJ2-2; D gene ambiguous. Sequenced: blood. The TCR was taken from a young woman in good health. CDR3: CASSPVFTGELFF. The CDR3 DNA reads as TGTGCCAGCAGCCCAGTCTTTACCGGGGAGCTGTTTTTT.